Below are 14 T cell receptor beta chains sequenced from a single sample in a study of blood T cell repertoires in COVID-19 (dated by TCRdb to 2019 to 2021). The receptor library was made with the immunoSEQ multiplex PCR assay. TCRdb retrieved this table from immuneACCESS and kept in-frame rearrangements only. Not all clones are present; in checked studies, unresolved V genes account for under half, and no reason is known for the remainder. For this sample there are about 130,000 clones; 75% to 90% appear just once. Less than 20% of the sample goes to the ten largest clones. The sample was peripheral blood. Receptors were obtained from a man aged 45-65 years with active or convalescent COVID-19.

J is TRBJ1-5 and V is TRBV12-5, with TRBD1 matching 7 bases. The CDR3 sequence is 15 residues long. V lost 2 bases and J lost 1; bases outside the gene matches: 2. Germline assignment: CDR1 LGHNT and CDR2 FRNRAP. The CDR3: CASGLPGGSNQPQHF. CDR3 nucleotide sequence: TGTGCTAGTGGTTTGCCAGGGGGAAGCAATCAGCCCCAGCATTTT. Full variable domain (missing parts from reference TRBV12-5 and TRBJ1-5): DARVTQTPRHKVTEMGQEVTMRCQPILGHNTVFWYRQTMMQGLELLAYFRNRAPLDDSGMPKDRFSAEMPDATLATLKIQPSEPRDSAVYFCASGLPGGSNQPQHFGDGTRLSIL.

This clone is a singleton in its sample. The chain couples TRBV19 to TRBJ2-6; TRBD2 matches at 14 bases. The CDR3 sequence is 18 residues long. Germline V gene sequence: CDR1 LNHDA, CDR2 SQIVND (reference sequence). J gave up 0 bases and V 6 bases, and 4 bases lay outside the gene matches. The DNA for the CDR3 is TGTGCCAGTAGGGGACTAGCGGGGGACTACTCTGGGGCCAACGTCCTGACTTTC. Translated, it gives CASRGLAGDYSGANVLTF.

The V call is TRBV10-2, the J call TRBJ1-4; 7 bases match TRBD1. The CDR3 is 13 residues long. The V gene's germline CDR1 is WSHSY and CDR2 SAAADI. Germline trimming cut 8 bases from V and 4 bases from J; bases unmatched to any gene: 4. The DNA for the CDR3 is TGCGCCAGCCGGACAGGATTTAATGAAAAACTGTTTTTT. Protein product: CASRTGFNEKLFF.

This clone was seen more than once but under ten times. The V and J genes are TRBV6-1 and TRBJ2-7; D uncertain. CDR1 and CDR2 (germline): MNHNS, SASEGT. V lost 3 bases, J lost 0 bases, and 12 bases lay in between. The CDR3 runs 15 residues. CDR3 amino acids: CASSDRAKSSYEQYF. The CDR3 bases are TGTGCCAGCAGTGATCGAGCAAAAAGCTCCTACGAGCAGTACTTC.

The chain employs TRBV19 and TRBJ1-5; no firm D call. V was shortened by 1 base and J by 5 bases, with 12 bases between the two germline ends. CDR1 is LNHDA and CDR2 is SQIVND in the germline V gene (reference sequence). The CDR3 is 15 residues long. Here the CDR3 reads CASSIGRSRDQPQHF. The DNA for the CDR3 is TGTGCCAGTAGTATAGGGAGGTCTCGTGATCAGCCCCAGCATTTT. Drawing the rest from reference TRBV19 and TRBJ1-5, the complete variable domain is DGGITQSPKYLFRKEGQNVTLSCEQNLNHDAMYWYRQDPGQGLRLIYYSQIVNDFQKGDIAEGYSVSREKKESFPLTVTSAQKNPTAFYLCASSIGRSRDQPQHFGDGTRLSIL.

The chain uses TRBV29-1 and TRBJ2-2, with TRBD1 matching over 9 bases. CDR3 length: 14 residues. Germline V gene lookup returns CDR1 SQVTM and CDR2 ANQGSEA. With 7 bases clipped from V and 6 bases from J, the junction kept 9 bases outside the gene matches. CDR3 region: CSAIRDRDSGELFF. DNA for the CDR3: TGCAGCGCTATCCGGGACAGGGATTCCGGGGAGCTGTTTTTT.

This CDR3 is CASSSGTGLSPLHF. In nucleotides, the CDR3 is TGTGCCAGCAGTTCCGGGACAGGGCTGTCACCCCTCCACTTT. This rearrangement joins TRBV2 to TRBJ1-6; 9 nucleotides line up with TRBD1. J lost 10 bases, V lost 5 bases, and 6 bases had no gene match. Per the germline V gene, CDR1 is SNHLY and CDR2 is FYNNEI. This CDR3 is 14 amino acids long.

The chain has TRBV9 and TRBJ2-7; 10 bases map to TRBD2. V dropped 3 bases and J dropped 2; count of bases not matched to a gene: 8. Germline loops: CDR1 SGDLS, CDR2 YYNGEE. The length of the CDR3 is 16 residues. CDR3 region: CASSGLALAGPYEQYF. As DNA, the CDR3 is TGTGCCAGCAGCGGGTTGGCACTAGCGGGACCCTACGAGCAGTACTTC.

The chain employs TRBV28 and TRBJ1-5, with D tentatively TRBD1 (5 bases). Trimming took off 10 bases at V and 2 bases at J, with 18 bases between the two ends. Germline-derived CDR1 and CDR2 are MDHEN and SYDVKM. The CDR3 runs to 15 residues. CDR3 residues: CATYLLQGGNQPQHF. The CDR3 bases are TGTGCCACGTATCTCCTCCAGGGTGGCAATCAGCCCCAGCATTTT.

This chain uses TRBV19 with TRBJ1-2; 7 nucleotides line up with TRBD1. The V gene's germline CDR1 is LNHDA and CDR2 SQIVND (reference sequence). This CDR3 spans 15 amino acids. With 3 bases clipped from V and 8 bases from J, the junction kept 12 bases outside the gene matches. The CDR3 DNA reads TGTGCCAGTAGTATCGGCGAATACGGACAGGAAGGCTACACCTTC. Its protein product is CASSIGEYGQEGYTF. Using reference TRBV19 and TRBJ1-2 for the parts outside the CDR3, the full variable domain is DGGITQSPKYLFRKEGQNVTLSCEQNLNHDAMYWYRQDPGQGLRLIYYSQIVNDFQKGDIAEGYSVSREKKESFPLTVTSAQKNPTAFYLCASSIGEYGQEGYTFGSGTRLTVV.

CDR3 DNA sequence: TGTGCCAGCAGTTGGACTAGCGGGGGGCGCTACTACGAGCAGTACTTC. Translated, it gives CASSWTSGGRYYEQYF. The chain links TRBV6-2 or TRBV6-3 to TRBJ2-7; 14 bases agree with TRBD2. The germline V gene has CDR1 MNHEY and CDR2 SVGEGT. CDR3 length: 16 residues. Unmatched junction bases numbered 5, after V lost 4 bases and J lost 3 bases.

CDR3 loop: CASSLSGPGYEQYF. CDR3 bases: TGTGCCAGCAGTTTATCAGGTCCGGGGTACGAGCAGTACTTC. This rearrangement joins TRBV27 to TRBJ2-7, with D perhaps TRBD2 (5 bases). The CDR3 covers 14 residues. V shed 0 bases and J shed 4 bases, with 10 bases lying between them. CDR1 is MNHEY and CDR2 is SMNVEV in the germline V gene (reference sequence).

The CDR3 DNA reads as TGCGCCAGCAGCTGGGGGGGACCAAGCACAGATACGCAGTATTTT. Translation gives CASSWGGPSTDTQYF. The chain employs TRBV5-1 and TRBJ2-3, with 7 bases that match TRBD2. The CDR3 has 15 amino acids. V shed 3 bases and J 0 bases; nucleotides not matched to a gene: 4. Germline CDR1 and CDR2: SGHRS and YFSETQ.

The genes are TRBV9 and TRBJ2-3; 10 nucleotides line up with TRBD2. Trimming took 4 bases from V and 4 from J; bases not matched to a gene: 6. Germline lookup yields CDR1 SGDLS and CDR2 YYNGEE. The CDR3 loop spans 15 amino acids. CDR3: CASSFQRGGSDTQYF. CDR3 sequence (DNA): TGTGCCAGCAGCTTCCAGCGGGGGGGTTCAGATACGCAGTATTTT.